This T cell receptor (beta chain) was identified during a study of T cells in localized non-small cell lung cancer. Regarding the study as a whole: The tumor had only one region sequenced, so heterogeneity remains possible. Maximal T cell clonality occurred in uninvolved adjacent lung, with tumor ranking below it. Elevated circulating T cell density in blood was associated with longer overall survival. Adjacent lung had a median around 60 of the 100 largest tumor clones.

Germline V gene sequence: CDR1 MDHEN, CDR2 SYDVKM. This CDR3 spans 15 amino acids. Trimming pared 2 bases from V and 2 bases from J, leaving 9 bases between. Produced via immunoSEQ multiplex PCR; TCRdb's table is partial and in-frame only. Of about 2,000 clones in the sample, nearly 25% were seen once. On this clone itself: What it recognizes is unknown.

The sequencing here drew on lung tumor tissue, taken before any cancer treatment. This receptor was identified in a woman aged 35-70 years with stage II squamous cell lung carcinoma. This chain joins TRBV28 and TRBJ1-4; no firm D call. The CDR3 nucleotides read TGTGCCAGCAGTTTAGAGGATCGTACTAATGAAAAACTGTTTTTT. Translated: CASSLEDRTNEKLFF.